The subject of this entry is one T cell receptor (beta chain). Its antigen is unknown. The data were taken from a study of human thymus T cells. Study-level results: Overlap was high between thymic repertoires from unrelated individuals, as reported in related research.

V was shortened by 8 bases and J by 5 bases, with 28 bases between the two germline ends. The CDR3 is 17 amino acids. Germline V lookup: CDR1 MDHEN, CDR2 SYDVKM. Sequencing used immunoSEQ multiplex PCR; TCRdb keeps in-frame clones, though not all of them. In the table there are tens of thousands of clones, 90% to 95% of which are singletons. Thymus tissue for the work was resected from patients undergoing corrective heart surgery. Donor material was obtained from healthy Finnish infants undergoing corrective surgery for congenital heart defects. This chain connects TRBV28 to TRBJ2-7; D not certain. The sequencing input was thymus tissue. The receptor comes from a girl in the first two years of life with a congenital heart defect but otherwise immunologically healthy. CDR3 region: CASRLPGRARPANEQYF. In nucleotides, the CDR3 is TGTGCCAGCCGACTCCCAGGCCGAGCCCGCCCCGCGAACGAGCAGTACTTC.